This paragraph covers one TCR beta chain sequence. UMI-labeled TRB cDNA libraries were prepared by 5' RACE. TCRdb processed the 5' RACE reads again and assigns one entry to each CDR3 protein, with no DNA. Here the sample table reports 45,000 to 75,000 distinct CDR3 sequences. The sample belongs to a study of CXCR3-negative and CXCR3-positive naive CD8 T cells. This CDR3 is built from 17 residues. Germline V gene data show CDR1 as SNHLY and CDR2 as FYNNEI. Naivety in CD8+ T cells corresponded to a CD45RO-CCR7+CD27+CD95- phenotype. Material for sequencing was naive CXCR3- CD8+ T cells from blood. Subset specified: CD45RO-CCR7+CD27+CD95- naive CD8+ T cells lacking CXCR3 (TNR3-). The receptor's source is a human donor in good health. Some clones in this sample may be carry-over from other donors' samples. The V gene is TRBV2, the J gene TRBJ2-7; TCRdb proposes TRBD1, but this gene call is untestable without DNA. The CDR3 spells CASLVTPKQGAVYEQYF.